Following are 9 T cell receptor beta chains from one sample sequenced in a study of human T cells and chemical hapten exposure. TCRdb re-analysed the RACE reads in MiXCR, keeping a single row per CDR3 protein. The table includes about 46,000 distinct CDR3 sequences, roughly 4.5% detected once. This sample's time point: healthy volunteer bleed at 2 weeks. The authors' total RNA extraction used unfractionated whole blood. Sequencing was performed on whole blood. The source is a female donor in good health. Some clones in this sample may be carry-over from other donors' samples.

This clonotype has a count of ten or more. The chain combines TRBV13 with TRBJ2-1; perhaps TRBD2 as D (5 bases). The CDR3 is 16 amino acids. V was shortened by 1 base and J by 0 bases, with 10 bases between the two germline ends. Germline assignment: CDR1 PRHDT and CDR2 FYEKMQ (reference sequence). CDR3 residues: CASSLVGESSYNEQFF. CDR3 nucleotide sequence: TGTGCCAGCAGCTTAGTTGGGGAGAGCTCCTACAATGAGCAGTTCTTC.

This clonotype was seen ten or more times. The chain joins TRBV7-3 to TRBJ1-1, with D hard to call. CDR3 length: 13 residues. Germline V gives CDR1 SGHTA, CDR2 FQGTGA. Trimming removed 5 bases at V and 1 base at J, with 8 bases between. The CDR3 coding sequence is TGTGCCAGCAGCACGGGGAAGAACACTGAAGCTTTCTTT. This codes for CASSTGKNTEAFF.

This clonotype was observed many times. This chain connects TRBV5-1 to TRBJ1-1; D might be TRBD1 (5 bases). Trimming removed 0 bases from V and 1 base from J, with 10 bases in between. The CDR3 loop spans 15 amino acids. Germline-derived CDR1 and CDR2 are SGHRS and YFSETQ. CDR3 in amino acids: CASSLVGGENTEAFF. In nucleotides, the CDR3 is TGCGCCAGCAGCTTGGTTGGGGGGGAGAACACTGAAGCTTTCTTT. The full variable domain, rest sourced from reference TRBV5-1 and TRBJ1-1, is KAGVTQTPRYLIKTRGQQVTLSCSPISGHRSVSWYQQTPGQGLQFLFEYFSETQRNKGNFPGRFSGRQFSNSRSEMNVSTLELGDSALYLCASSLVGGENTEAFFGQGTRLTVV.

The sample holds a few counts of this clonotype. The V call is TRBV12-3 or TRBV12-4, the J call TRBJ2-3, with D uncertain. The CDR3 loop spans 14 amino acids. V was pared by 8 bases and J by 1 base, with 13 bases between. The DNA of the CDR3 is TGTGCCAGCCCCCCTCCCGCGGGCACAGATACGCAGTATTTT. Translated, it gives CASPPPAGTDTQYF.

This clonotype was found many times. J is TRBJ2-3 and V is TRBV7-8; D is unresolved. Trimming took 4 bases from V and 6 from J, leaving 11 bases between them. The CDR3 loop spans 13 amino acids. CDR1 and CDR2 from the germline V gene are SGHVS and FQNEAQ. The CDR3 region has the DNA TGTGCCAGCAGCTCTAGAATATGGGATACGCAGTATTTT. As protein: CASSSRIWDTQYF.

This clonotype was recorded a few times. This chain joins TRBV18 and TRBJ1-1; 9 bases are a match to TRBD1. The germline V gene encodes CDR1 KGHSH and CDR2 LQKENI. Losses at the gene ends were 2 bases for V and 3 bases for J; bases not matched to a gene: 4. The CDR3 consists of 15 residues. The CDR3 reads CASSPMGQGYTEAFF. The CDR3 DNA is TGTGCCAGCTCACCAATGGGACAGGGCTACACTGAAGCTTTCTTT.

This clonotype was counted at least ten times. The chain combines TRBV3-1 with TRBJ1-5; a weak D match, TRBD1 (5 bases). Germline CDR1 LGHDT, CDR2 YNNKEL (reference sequence). V lost 6 bases to trimming and J lost 4 bases, with 16 bases between them. The CDR3 is 15 amino acids. This CDR3 reads CASSPGKISNQPQHF. The CDR3 nucleotides read TGTGCCAGCAGTCCAGGGAAAATAAGTAATCAGCCCCAGCATTTT.

This clonotype was observed many times. The chain has TRBV7-8 and TRBJ2-1; D unresolved. V lost 3 bases and J lost 0, with 9 bases in between. The CDR3 is made up of 15 amino acids. Per the germline V gene, CDR1 is SGHVS and CDR2 is FQNEAQ. The CDR3 DNA sequence: TGTGCCAGCAGCTTGGCTAGAATCTCCTACAATGAGCAGTTCTTC. Its translation is CASSLARISYNEQFF.

Ten or more counts support this clonotype. The chain joins TRBV20-1 to TRBJ2-7; TRBD2 is a possible D gene (5 bases). CDR1 and CDR2 (germline): DFQATT, SNEGSKA (reference sequence). V was clipped by 4 bases and J by 9 bases, with 28 bases between them. There are 16 residues in the CDR3. The CDR3 is CSATLEGSALPRGQYF. Written as DNA, the CDR3 is TGCAGTGCTACCCTTGAGGGTAGCGCCTTACCACGGGGGCAGTACTTC.